The 23 T cell receptor beta chains below come from one sample, sequenced in a study of T cells in Graves' hyperthyroidism and ophthalmopathy. Amplification of TCR beta CDR3 regions used RNA as the template. The TCR CDR3 was amplified in a first-round RT-PCR using the HTBI primer set. From the multiplex PCR reads, TCRdb called clonotypes with MiXCR, one entry per CDR3 protein. Of hundreds of thousands of distinct CDR3 sequences listed, around 21% are singletons. Input material: blood. These receptors all come from a young man with Graves' ophthalmopathy.

This clonotype was picked up many times. The chain has TRBV7-9 and TRBJ1-1; D is unclear. Germline CDR1 reads SEHNR; CDR2 reads FQNEAQ (reference sequence). This CDR3 is built from 14 residues. Trimming took 7 bases from V and 1 from J, leaving 13 bases between them. CDR3 nucleotides: TGTGCCAGCACCCCTCCGGTAAGGAACACTGAAGCTTTCTTT. Encoded protein: CASTPPVRNTEAFF.

This clonotype was detected only a few times. The rearrangement links TRBV6-1 to TRBJ1-4; TRBD1 is a possible D gene (5 bases). The germline gives CDR1 MNHNS, CDR2 SASEGT. The CDR3 contains 13 residues. V was trimmed by 6 bases and J by 8 bases, leaving 13 bases between them. The CDR3 nucleotides read TGTGCCAGCAGGAGGGGATTAGGAGAAAAACTGTTTTTT. Its protein is CASRRGLGEKLFF.

This clonotype was seen a few times. V gene TRBV6-1 combines with J gene TRBJ2-7, with TRBD2 matching over 11 bases. The germline V gene encodes CDR1 MNHNS and CDR2 SASEGT. V was clipped by 6 bases and J by 0 bases; unmatched bases: 4. The length of the CDR3 is 15 residues. As DNA, the CDR3 is TGTGCCAGCAGGACTAGCGGGACCGACTCCTACGAGCAGTACTTC. It is translated as CASRTSGTDSYEQYF.

The chain is built from TRBV20-1 and TRBJ1-6; 9 bases are a match to TRBD1. Germline values: CDR1 DFQATT, CDR2 SNEGSKA (reference sequence). This CDR3 contains 14 residues. V lost 2 bases and J lost 8; bases outside the gene matches: 4. CDR3 residues: CSARPGQGYSPLHF. In nucleotides, the CDR3 is TGCAGTGCTAGACCTGGACAGGGGTATTCACCCCTCCACTTT.

This clonotype was recorded many times. This rearrangement joins TRBV5-1 to TRBJ1-3; tentatively, D is TRBD1 (5 bases). CDR1 and CDR2 from the germline V gene are SGHRS and YFSETQ. This CDR3 has 15 amino acids. V was pared by 1 base and J by 0 bases, with 8 bases between. The CDR3 nucleotides read TGCGCCAGCAGCTTGAGCGGGGGCTCTGGAAACACCATATATTTT. Amino acids: CASSLSGGSGNTIYF.

This clonotype was counted many times. The genes are TRBV27 and TRBJ2-7; a possible D gene is TRBD2 (5 bases). This CDR3 comprises 15 residues. The germline V gene has CDR1 MNHEY and CDR2 SMNVEV (reference sequence). The V end was cut by 2 bases, the J end by 3 bases, with 14 bases between. The CDR3, as DNA: TGTGCCAGCAGTTTAGGTGCAGACTACTTCTACGAGCAGTACTTC. Translating it yields CASSLGADYFYEQYF.

In its sample, this clonotype was seen a few times. The CDR3 DNA is TGTGCCAGCAGCTTAGTAGGCCCCCGTCGGGTAGCGGGGGAAGGCTACGAGCAGTACTTC. It encodes CASSLVGPRRVAGEGYEQYF. The genes are TRBV13 and TRBJ2-7, with 9 nucleotides matching TRBD2. With V trimmed by 1 base and J by 3 bases, 19 bases remained unmatched. The germline gives CDR1 PRHDT, CDR2 FYEKMQ (reference sequence). This CDR3 comprises 20 residues.

This clonotype was picked up a small number of times. This rearrangement joins TRBV11-2 to TRBJ2-3, with D possibly called TRBD1 or TRBD2 (5 bases each). The CDR3 consists of 12 residues. Looked up from germline, CDR1 is SGHAT and CDR2 is FQNNGV. V was trimmed by 9 bases and J by 5 bases, leaving 12 bases between them. The CDR3 bases are TGTGCCAGTAGTATTGGGGGAGATACGCAGTATTTT. Translating it yields CASSIGGDTQYF. Full variable domain (remainder filled in from reference TRBV11-2 and TRBJ2-3): EAGVAQSPRYKIIEKRQSVAFWCNPISGHATLYWYQQILGQGPKLLIQFQNNGVVDDSQLPKDRFSAERLKGVDSTLKIQPAKLEDSAVYLCASSIGGDTQYFGPGTRLTVL.

The rearrangement links TRBV12-3 or TRBV12-4 to TRBJ1-3; D not certain. V lost 3 bases and J 3 bases, leaving 9 bases between the germline ends. The CDR3 extends over 14 amino acids. The CDR3 coding sequence is TGTGCCAGCAGTTTCTCCGGCCGTGGAAACACCATATATTTT. Translated, it gives CASSFSGRGNTIYF.

This clonotype was counted ten times or more. The V call is TRBV3-1, the J call TRBJ1-2; D unresolved. The CDR3 is 12 residues long. The V and J ends lost 1 base and 8 bases respectively, with 8 bases between them. In germline, CDR1 is LGHDT, CDR2 YNNKEL (reference sequence). CDR3: CASSQGPDGYTF. The CDR3 DNA is TGTGCCAGCAGCCAAGGGCCAGACGGCTACACCTTC.

The chain carries TRBV20-1 and TRBJ2-1; 16 positions match TRBD2. This CDR3 is built from 17 residues. Germline V gene lookup returns CDR1 DFQATT and CDR2 SNEGSKA (reference sequence). Unmatched junction bases numbered 4, after V lost 4 bases and J lost 1 base. The chain's CDR3 is CSAKGLAGGESYNEQFF. CDR3 in DNA: TGCAGTGCTAAGGGACTAGCGGGAGGGGAATCCTACAATGAGCAGTTCTTC.

This clonotype was observed a handful of times. V usage is TRBV27 and J usage is TRBJ2-7, with a possible D match to TRBD2 (5 bases). In germline, CDR1 is MNHEY, CDR2 SMNVEV (reference sequence). The CDR3 has 15 amino acids. V lost 2 bases to trimming and J lost 0 bases, with 11 bases between them. CDR3 nucleotides: TGTGCCAGCAGTTTAGGGAGTTTCAGCTCCTACGAGCAGTACTTC. Protein: CASSLGSFSSYEQYF.

The genes are TRBV18 and TRBJ2-7; D may be TRBD1 (6 bases). This CDR3 region has 14 residues. CDR1 is KGHSH and CDR2 is LQKENI in the germline V gene. V lost 1 base and J lost 2, with 9 bases in between. CDR3 sequence: CASSPQGETYEQYF. The DNA for the CDR3 is TGTGCCAGCTCACCACAGGGGGAAACCTACGAGCAGTACTTC.

This clonotype was detected ten times or more. The chain couples TRBV27 to TRBJ1-1; possibly TRBD1 for D (6 bases). Trimming took 5 bases from V and 4 from J, leaving 20 bases between them. The CDR3 loop spans 16 amino acids. Germline CDR1 is MNHEY and CDR2 is SMNVEV (reference sequence). Here the CDR3 reads CASSPIRPTGPTEAFF. DNA of the CDR3: TGTGCCAGCAGTCCGATCCGCCCGACAGGACCCACTGAAGCTTTCTTT.

This clonotype appeared many times. J is TRBJ2-1 and V is TRBV3-1; tentatively, D is TRBD1 (5 bases). Germline CDR1 and CDR2: LGHDT and YNNKEL (reference sequence). The CDR3 is 15 amino acids. The V and J ends lost 1 base and 6 bases respectively, with 13 bases between them. The CDR3 coding sequence is TGTGCCAGCAGCCAAGCGCAGGGCCGAGGCAATGAGCAGTTCTTC. Translating gives CASSQAQGRGNEQFF.

Concerning this clonotype itself: A much larger clone lies one base from this, so it may be a read error. This rearrangement joins TRBV5-1 to TRBJ2-7; 7 nucleotides match TRBD1. The J call may be in error: the DNA end matches TRBJ2-1 better. CDR3 length equals 15 residues. Germline-derived CDR1 and CDR2 are SGHRS and YFSETQ. Here the CDR3 DNA reads TGCGCCAGCAGCCCAGGGGGTGCGGAAGCCTACGAGCAGTTCTTC. It translates to CASSPGGAEAYEQFF.

The chain links TRBV6-1 to TRBJ2-2; 10 bases map to TRBD1. Germline CDR1 and CDR2: MNHNS and SASEGT. The CDR3 totals 16 residues. Germline trimming cut 0 bases from V and 6 bases from J; bases unmatched to any gene: 4. CDR3 nucleotides: TGTGCCAGCAGTGAAGCTTCCGGGACAGGGGCCGGGGAGCTGTTTTTT. Protein sequence: CASSEASGTGAGELFF.

This chain joins TRBV12-3 or TRBV12-4 and TRBJ2-3; 13 positions agree with TRBD2. The CDR3 runs 16 residues. V lost 7 bases to trimming and J lost 2 bases; unmatched junction nucleotides: 6. CDR3 DNA: TGTGCCAGCAAGGGCGGACTAGCGGGGGCCACAGATACGCAGTATTTT. This encodes CASKGGLAGATDTQYF.

The chain combines TRBV6-5 with TRBJ2-1; a possible D gene is TRBD1 (5 bases). The V end was cut by 2 bases, the J end by 7 bases, with 12 bases between. Per the germline V gene, CDR1 is MNHEY and CDR2 is SVGAGI. This CDR3 is 14 amino acids long. The CDR3 here is CASSYPGPGNEQFF. In nucleotides, the CDR3 is TGTGCCAGCAGTTACCCCGGTCCAGGGAATGAGCAGTTCTTC.

This clonotype was found many times. The J gene is TRBJ2-7, the V gene TRBV30; D is undetermined. CDR3 length equals 13 residues. Trimming stripped 3 bases from V and 0 bases from J, with 9 bases between. Germline CDR1 GTSNPN, CDR2 SVGIG (reference sequence). CDR3 protein: CAWRVISSYEQYF. Here the CDR3 DNA reads TGTGCCTGGAGGGTAATAAGCTCCTACGAGCAGTACTTC.

There are many counts of this clonotype. The rearrangement uses TRBV30 and TRBJ2-2; D perhaps matches TRBD1 (6 bases). The V and J ends lost 1 base and 3 bases respectively, with 12 bases between them. The CDR3 has 15 amino acids. Germline CDR1 is GTSNPN and CDR2 is SVGIG (reference sequence). The CDR3 protein is CAWSDPGADTGELFF. The CDR3 DNA reads as TGTGCCTGGAGTGACCCAGGGGCGGACACCGGGGAGCTGTTTTTT.

This clonotype was seen more than once but under ten times. The rearrangement uses TRBV6-1 and TRBJ2-3; 12 bases map to TRBD2. This CDR3 has 17 residues. Germline trimming cut 5 bases from V and 3 bases from J; bases unmatched to any gene: 9. CDR1 and CDR2 from the germline V gene are MNHNS and SASEGT. The CDR3 nucleotides read TGTGCCAGCAGTAAACGGACTAGCGGGAAGGGGACAGATACGCAGTATTTT. Residues: CASSKRTSGKGTDTQYF.

In its sample, this clonotype was seen many times. The chain has TRBV28 and TRBJ2-3, with TRBD2 as a possible D gene (5 bases). CDR3 length: 14 residues. V was pared by 7 bases and J by 0 bases, with 11 bases between. Germline V lookup: CDR1 MDHEN, CDR2 SYDVKM. CDR3 region: CASKRLRSTDTQYF. In nucleotides, the CDR3 is TGTGCCAGCAAGCGGCTGCGAAGCACAGATACGCAGTATTTT.